This passage covers 21 T cell receptor beta chains from one sample sequenced in a study of cytomegalovirus exposure and HLA in healthy donors. Use of 60 Vbeta and 13 Jbeta primers characterized the PCR. Here immunoSEQ multiplex PCR was the method, and the copy in TCRdb shows in-frame clones only, minus some. The sample gives around 150,000 clones, over 70% of which show up once; approximately 6.1% is in the top ten. Sequences were obtained from PBMCs. These receptors all stem from a man aged 30 to 39 in good health and CMV-seropositive.

The chain carries TRBV6-5 and TRBJ1-1; 9 bases line up with TRBD1. The CDR3 extends over 14 amino acids. Germline assignment: CDR1 MNHEY and CDR2 SVGAGI. With V trimmed by 9 bases and J by 0 bases, 5 bases remained unmatched. The CDR3 bases are TGTGCCAGGACGGGACAGGGACTGAACACTGAAGCTTTCTTT. This translates into CARTGQGLNTEAFF.

V gene TRBV11-2 combines with J gene TRBJ2-5; a possible D gene is TRBD1 (5 bases). CDR1 is SGHAT, CDR2 FQNNGV, per germline. This CDR3 is 12 amino acids long. Trimming left V 5 bases short and J 5 bases short, with 9 bases between. CDR3 sequence reads: CASSPNRETQYF. DNA for the CDR3: TGTGCCAGCAGCCCGAACAGGGAGACCCAGTACTTC.

This clone has only one observation. Additional DNA sequences in this sample encode the identical CDR3. The chain links TRBV6-4 to TRBJ2-3; 11 bases align to TRBD2. This CDR3 spans 15 amino acids. The germline CDR1 and CDR2 sequences are MRHNA and SNTAGT. Unmatched junction bases numbered 0, after V lost 0 bases and J lost 4 bases. CDR3 loop: CASSDSSGGADTQYF. CDR3 DNA: TGTGCCAGCAGTGACTCTAGCGGGGGGGCAGATACGCAGTATTTT.

The chain carries TRBV28 and TRBJ2-1, with 9 bases that match TRBD2. The CDR3 spans 16 residues. Losses at the gene ends were 4 bases for V and 4 bases for J; bases not matched to a gene: 8. Germline-derived CDR1 and CDR2 are MDHEN and SYDVKM. CDR3 in DNA: TGTGCCAGCAGTTCTTCAGGGACTAGCAGATACAATGAGCAGTTCTTC. Translated: CASSSSGTSRYNEQFF.

The chain employs TRBV30 and TRBJ2-5, with TRBD2 as a possible D gene (6 bases). Trimming removed 0 bases from V and 5 bases from J, with 13 bases in between. Germline lookup yields CDR1 GTSNPN and CDR2 SVGIG (reference sequence). CDR3 length equals 14 residues. CDR3 loop: CAWSVPGGTETQYF. In DNA, the CDR3 is TGTGCCTGGAGTGTACCCGGAGGGACGGAGACCCAGTACTTC.

This clone was observed once. The chain links TRBV4-1 to TRBJ2-7; D remains unclear. Trimming removed 3 bases from V and 4 bases from J, with 16 bases in between. The CDR3 extends over 15 amino acids. Germline loops: CDR1 MGHRA, CDR2 YSYEKL. The CDR3 nucleotides are TGCGCCAGCAGCCAGGAACATAGCATGAATTACGAGCAGTACTTC. This encodes CASSQEHSMNYEQYF.

CDR3 bases: TGTGCCAGCTCACCAAGTACAGGGACCTACGAGCAGTACTTC. As protein: CASSPSTGTYEQYF. J is TRBJ2-7 and V is TRBV28, with a weak D call TRBD1 (6 bases). CDR1 and CDR2 from the germline V gene are MDHEN and SYDVKM. The CDR3 covers 14 residues. The germline V and J ends were trimmed by 8 bases and 2 bases, with 16 bases remaining between them.

J is TRBJ1-4 and V is TRBV19; TRBD1 matches at 9 bases. The CDR3 length is 15 residues. Trimming took 5 bases from V and 5 from J; bases not matched to a gene: 6. Germline V gene lookup returns CDR1 LNHDA and CDR2 SQIVND (reference sequence). The CDR3 sequence is CASSVRGTGNEKLFF. The CDR3 DNA is TGTGCCAGTAGTGTTAGAGGGACAGGGAATGAAAAACTGTTTTTT. The full variable domain, completed using reference TRBV19 and TRBJ1-4, is DGGITQSPKYLFRKEGQNVTLSCEQNLNHDAMYWYRQDPGQGLRLIYYSQIVNDFQKGDIAEGYSVSREKKESFPLTVTSAQKNPTAFYLCASSVRGTGNEKLFFGSGTQLSVL.

J is TRBJ2-7 and V is TRBV27, with TRBD2 matching over 12 bases. V trimming: 6 bases; J trimming: 1 base; junction bases outside the gene matches: 7. Looked up from germline, CDR1 is MNHEY and CDR2 is SMNVEV (reference sequence). This CDR3 comprises 16 residues. CDR3 sequence reads: CASSRRLAGESYEQYF. CDR3 nucleotide sequence: TGTGCCAGCAGCCGGAGACTAGCGGGGGAGTCCTACGAGCAGTACTTC.

The chain uses TRBV6-5 and TRBJ2-2; the match to TRBD2 covers 7 bases. The length of the CDR3 is 15 residues. The trim removed 0 bases at V and 6 bases at J, leaving 4 bases unmatched. The germline gives CDR1 MNHEY, CDR2 SVGAGI. For the CDR3, the DNA is TGTGCCAGCAGTTACTCGATGGGGGGGGCCGGGGAGCTGTTTTTT. Amino acids: CASSYSMGGAGELFF.

This chain uses TRBV4-1 with TRBJ1-2, with 8 nucleotides matching TRBD1. Germline trimming cut 2 bases from V and 1 base from J; bases unmatched to any gene: 3. CDR1 is MGHRA and CDR2 is YSYEKL in the germline V gene. The CDR3 spans 15 residues. The CDR3: CASSQLGQGNYGYTF. In DNA form, the CDR3 reads TGCGCCAGCAGCCAACTCGGACAGGGTAACTATGGCTACACCTTC.

V is TRBV7-8 and J is TRBJ2-1; weak D call: TRBD1 (5 bases). There are 16 residues in the CDR3. CDR1 SGHVS and CDR2 FQNEAQ come from the germline V gene. The V end was cut by 1 base, the J end by 4 bases, with 14 bases between. The CDR3 sequence: CASSLEGASSYNEQFF. The CDR3 DNA is TGTGCCAGCAGCTTAGAAGGGGCATCTTCTTACAATGAGCAGTTCTTC.

The chain combines TRBV7-9 with TRBJ1-5; D gene uncertain. Trimming stripped 3 bases from V and 3 bases from J, with 12 bases between. This CDR3 has 15 amino acids. CDR1 and CDR2 from the germline V gene are SEHNR and FQNEAQ (reference sequence). CDR3 coding DNA: TGTGCCAGCAGCTTGACTGCCGGCCTCAATCAGCCCCAGCATTTT. Translating gives CASSLTAGLNQPQHF.

This chain connects TRBV28 to TRBJ1-4, with D maybe TRBD1 (5 bases). CDR1 is MDHEN and CDR2 is SYDVKM in the germline V gene. The CDR3 is 13 residues long. Deletions cut 8 bases from V and 5 bases from J, with 12 bases between. CDR3 nucleotide sequence: TGTGCCAGCTCCCGGGACTGGAATGAAAAACTGTTTTTT. This gives the protein CASSRDWNEKLFF.

The J gene is TRBJ2-5, the V gene TRBV5-1; no definite D call. This CDR3 is built from 14 residues. The V and J ends lost 0 bases and 1 base respectively, with 7 bases between them. The germline V gene encodes CDR1 SGHRS and CDR2 YFSETQ. For the CDR3, the DNA is TGCGCCAGCAGCTTGGCAGGCCTCCAAGAGACCCAGTACTTC. Translated, it gives CASSLAGLQETQYF.

The chain recombines TRBV19 with TRBJ2-7; D gene ambiguous. Germline values: CDR1 LNHDA, CDR2 SQIVND (reference sequence). Trimming removed 4 bases at V and 7 bases at J, with 8 bases between. This CDR3 has 11 amino acids. CDR3 bases: TGTGCCAGTAGTACCCCCCTGGAGCAGTACTTC. Amino acid sequence: CASSTPLEQYF.

The gene calls are TRBV5-1 and TRBJ1-6, with 7 bases that match TRBD1. The junction had 5 bases not matched to a gene; V was cut back by 1 base and J by 10 bases. The CDR3 contains 14 residues. CDR1 is SGHRS, CDR2 YFSETQ, per germline. The CDR3 region is CASSLTGVGSPLHF. The CDR3, as DNA: TGCGCCAGCAGCTTGACAGGGGTGGGATCACCCCTCCACTTT.

This clone was seen a few times. The rearrangement links TRBV19 to TRBJ1-5, with no clear D. Per the germline V gene, CDR1 is LNHDA and CDR2 is SQIVND (reference sequence). Between the trimmed V and J ends, which lost 7 bases and 4 bases, there was a span of 14 bases. There are 14 residues in the CDR3. The CDR3 loop reads CASTPDERNQPQHF. The CDR3 nucleotides are TGTGCCAGTACCCCCGACGAGAGGAATCAGCCCCAGCATTTT.

This clone was picked up a small number of times. V gene TRBV5-8 combines with J gene TRBJ2-2; D is uncertain. The V and J ends lost 1 base and 0 bases respectively, with 7 bases between them. CDR3 length equals 15 residues. Looked up from germline, CDR1 is SGHTS and CDR2 is YDEGEE. The CDR3 DNA reads as TGTGCCAGCAGCTTGAACATCGCGAACACCGGGGAGCTGTTTTTT. Amino acids: CASSLNIANTGELFF.

The chain links TRBV13 to TRBJ1-2; D might be TRBD1 (5 bases). This CDR3 spans 15 amino acids. Per germline, CDR1 PRHDT and CDR2 FYEKMQ (reference sequence). Trimming removed 4 bases at V and 6 bases at J, with 18 bases between. Written as DNA, the CDR3 is TGTGCCAGCAGCTCAAGGCGGGGGGGAGCGCATGGCTACACCTTC. The encoded protein is CASSSRRGGAHGYTF.

The chain joins TRBV30 to TRBJ2-1; a weak D match, TRBD1 (5 bases). The germline V and J ends were trimmed by 2 bases and 10 bases, with 15 bases remaining between them. The length of the CDR3 is 13 residues. Germline V CDR1 and CDR2: GTSNPN, SVGIG (reference sequence). CDR3 in DNA: TGTGCCTGGAGTTGGGGCTTTCCCGGGGAGCAGTTCTTC. It yields the protein CAWSWGFPGEQFF.